Given below is one TCR beta chain in context. This CDR3 has 15 residues. Trimming stripped 5 bases from V and 8 bases from J, with 16 bases between. CDR1 SGHTA and CDR2 FQGNSA come from the germline V gene. Profiled with immunoSEQ multiplex PCR; TCRdb holds only in-frame clones, not every one. The data show fewer than 150,000 clones, with approximately 77% seen just once and about a fifth held by the top ten. The sample originates from a study of blood T cell repertoires in COVID-19. Sequences were obtained from peripheral blood. The origin of this receptor is a man of 80 years or more with acute or convalescent COVID-19. This chain joins TRBV7-2 and TRBJ1-6; D might be TRBD1 (5 bases). The CDR3: CASSKKWGGDSPLHF. Here the CDR3 DNA reads TGTGCCAGCAGCAAAAAGTGGGGAGGGGATTCACCCCTCCACTTT.